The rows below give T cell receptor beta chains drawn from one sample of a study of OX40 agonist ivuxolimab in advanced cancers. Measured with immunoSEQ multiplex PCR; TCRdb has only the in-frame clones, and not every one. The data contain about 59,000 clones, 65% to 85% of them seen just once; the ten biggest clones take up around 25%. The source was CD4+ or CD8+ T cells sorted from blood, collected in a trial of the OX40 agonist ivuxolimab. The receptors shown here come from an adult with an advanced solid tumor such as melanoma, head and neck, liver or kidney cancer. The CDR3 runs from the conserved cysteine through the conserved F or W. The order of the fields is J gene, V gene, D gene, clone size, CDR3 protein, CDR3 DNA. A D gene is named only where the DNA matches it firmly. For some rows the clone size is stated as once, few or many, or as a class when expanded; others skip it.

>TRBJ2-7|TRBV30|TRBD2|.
CAYSLAGRNPYEQYF
TGTGCCTATTCTCTAGCGGGAAGAAATCCCTACGAGCAGTACTTC
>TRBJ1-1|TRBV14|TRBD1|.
CATSGTGRNTEAFF
TGTGCCACCTCGGGGACAGGGAGGAACACTGAAGCTTTCTTT
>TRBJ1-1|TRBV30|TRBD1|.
CACRGDRGIRNTEAFF
TGTGCCTGTAGGGGGGACAGGGGGATAAGGAACACTGAAGCTTTCTTT
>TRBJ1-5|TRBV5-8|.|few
CASSWGGGQAQPQHF
TGTGCCAGCAGCTGGGGCGGGGGGCAGGCTCAGCCCCAGCATTTT
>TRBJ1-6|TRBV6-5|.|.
CASSYSTNLLIPLHF
TGTGCCAGCAGTTACTCGACCAACCTCCTTATCCCCCTCCACTTT
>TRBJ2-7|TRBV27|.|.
CASSVTGAESYEQYF
TGTGCCAGCAGTGTCACGGGGGCTGAATCCTACGAGCAGTACTTC
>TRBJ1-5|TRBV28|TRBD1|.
CASSSRTGGSNQPQHF
TGTGCCAGCAGTTCTCGGACAGGGGGAAGCAATCAGCCCCAGCATTTT
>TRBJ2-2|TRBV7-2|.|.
CASSPNGGSNTGELFF
TGTGCCAGCAGCCCCAATGGGGGATCGAACACCGGGGAGCTGTTTTTT
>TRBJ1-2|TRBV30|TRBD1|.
CAWRGTGEHYGYTF
TGTGCCTGGAGAGGGACAGGGGAACACTATGGCTACACCTTC
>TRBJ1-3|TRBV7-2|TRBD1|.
CASSLATGIRNTIYF
TGTGCCAGCAGCTTAGCGACAGGGATACGAAACACCATATATTTT
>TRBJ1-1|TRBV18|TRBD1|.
CASSPARQGSTEAFF
TGTGCCAGCTCACCAGCCCGACAGGGTAGTACTGAAGCTTTCTTT
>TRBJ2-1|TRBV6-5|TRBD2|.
CASSFAGTSVRNEQFF
TGTGCCAGCAGTTTCGCCGGGACTAGCGTTCGAAATGAGCAGTTCTTC
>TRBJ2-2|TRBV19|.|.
CASSIRERSGELFF
TGTGCCAGTAGTATAAGGGAGCGTTCCGGGGAGCTGTTTTTT
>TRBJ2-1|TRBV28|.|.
CASSPLRGYNEQFF
TGTGCCAGCAGCCCTCTTCGGGGGTACAATGAGCAGTTCTTC
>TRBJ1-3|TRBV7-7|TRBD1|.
CASSPASGTGGSGNTIYF
TGTGCCAGCAGCCCCGCCTCCGGGACAGGCGGCTCTGGAAACACCATATATTTT
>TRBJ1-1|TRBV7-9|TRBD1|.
CASSLRQGTEAFF
TGTGCCAGCAGCTTAAGACAGGGCACTGAAGCTTTCTTT
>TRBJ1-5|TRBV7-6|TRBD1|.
CASSSNRGRGQPQHF
TGTGCCAGCAGCTCCAACAGGGGGCGCGGTCAGCCCCAGCATTTT
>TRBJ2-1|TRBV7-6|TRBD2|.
CASSPSGGRLDNEQFF
TGTGCCAGCAGTCCTAGCGGGGGAAGGTTGGACAATGAGCAGTTCTTC
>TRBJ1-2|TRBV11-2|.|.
CASSGALGAGGYTF
TGTGCCAGCAGCGGGGCCCTGGGGGCGGGTGGCTACACCTTC
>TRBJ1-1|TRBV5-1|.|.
CASARRLNTEAFF
TGCGCCAGCGCTAGACGGTTGAACACTGAAGCTTTCTTT
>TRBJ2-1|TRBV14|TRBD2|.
CASAGLAKTYEQFF
TGTGCCAGTGCGGGACTAGCAAAAACCTATGAGCAGTTCTTC
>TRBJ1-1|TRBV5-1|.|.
CASSLGGGRSMNTEAFF
TGCGCCAGCAGCTTGGGGGGAGGCAGAAGCATGAACACTGAAGCTTTCTTT
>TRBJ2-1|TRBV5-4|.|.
CASSLGLGSSYNEQFF
TGTGCCAGCAGCTTGGGACTAGGAAGCTCCTACAATGAGCAGTTCTTC
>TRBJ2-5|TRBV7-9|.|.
CASSLVDLIYF
TGTGCCAGCAGCTTAGTTGACCTAATTTACTTC
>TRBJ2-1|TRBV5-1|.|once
CASSLGYEKWTYNEQFF
TGCGCCAGCAGCTTGGGTTATGAAAAGTGGACTTACAATGAGCAGTTCTTC
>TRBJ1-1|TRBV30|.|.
CAWASKRNTEAFF
TGTGCCTGGGCTTCCAAAAGGAACACTGAAGCTTTCTTT
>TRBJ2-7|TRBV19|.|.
CASSNTGRTLGEQYF
TGTGCCAGTAGTAATACCGGGCGTACTCTGGGCGAGCAGTACTTC
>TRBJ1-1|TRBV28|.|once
CASRGGRHTEAFF
TGTGCCAGCAGAGGCGGTCGGCACACTGAAGCTTTCTTT
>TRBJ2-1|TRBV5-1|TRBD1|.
CASSLATTGGDYNEQFF
TGCGCCAGCAGCTTGGCCACGACAGGGGGTGACTACAATGAGCAGTTCTTC
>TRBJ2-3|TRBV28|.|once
CASSLLGPREAQYF
TGTGCCAGCAGCTTACTAGGGCCCCGAGAAGCGCAGTATTTT
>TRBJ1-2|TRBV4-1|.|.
CASSQGSGNGGYTF
TGCGCCAGCAGCCAAGGTTCGGGGAACGGGGGCTACACCTTC
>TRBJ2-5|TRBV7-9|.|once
CASSSPNRPIQETQYF
TGTGCCAGCAGCTCCCCTAACCGGCCCATTCAAGAGACCCAGTACTTC
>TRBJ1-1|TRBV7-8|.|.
CASSLPRDPGPRAFF
TGTGCCAGCAGCTTGCCCCGGGACCCTGGGCCCCGAGCTTTCTTT
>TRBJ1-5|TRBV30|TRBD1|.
CAWGTGYSNQPQHF
TGTGCCTGGGGGACAGGGTATAGCAATCAGCCCCAGCATTTT
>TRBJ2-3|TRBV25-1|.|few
CASSVGDTQYF
TGTGCCAGCAGTGTGGGTGATACGCAGTATTTT
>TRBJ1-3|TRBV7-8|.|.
CASSLSLQYSGNTIYF
TGTGCCAGCAGCTTATCGCTACAGTACTCTGGAAACACCATATATTTT
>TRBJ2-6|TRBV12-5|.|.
CASGLESSSGANVLTF
TGTGCTAGTGGTTTGGAGAGTTCCTCTGGGGCCAACGTCCTGACTTTC
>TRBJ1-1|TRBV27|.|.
CATARGGITEAFF
TGTGCCACCGCCCGGGGGGGCATCACTGAAGCTTTCTTT
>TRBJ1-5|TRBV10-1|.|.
CASSDGRIDQPQHF
TGCGCCAGCAGTGATGGAAGGATTGATCAGCCCCAGCATTTT
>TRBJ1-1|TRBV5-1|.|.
CASSPGQPQLNTEAFF
TGCGCCAGCAGCCCCGGACAGCCCCAGCTGAACACTGAAGCTTTCTTT
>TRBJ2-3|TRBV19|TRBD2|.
CASSFHGLAGAFQGSDTQYF
TGTGCCAGTAGTTTCCACGGACTAGCGGGAGCCTTCCAAGGGTCAGATACGCAGTATTTT
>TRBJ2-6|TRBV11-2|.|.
CASSPRTSGANVLTF
TGTGCCAGCAGCCCTAGGACGTCTGGGGCCAACGTCCTGACTTTC
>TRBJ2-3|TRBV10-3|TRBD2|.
CAISGGTSGQTDTQYF
TGTGCCATCAGTGGTGGGACTAGCGGGCAGACAGATACGCAGTATTTT
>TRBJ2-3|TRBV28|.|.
CASSLWDFQTSTDTQYF
TGTGCCAGCAGTTTATGGGACTTCCAAACTAGCACAGATACGCAGTATTTT
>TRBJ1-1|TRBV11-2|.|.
CASSPSYGNTEAFF
TGTGCCAGCAGCCCTAGTTACGGGAACACTGAAGCTTTCTTT
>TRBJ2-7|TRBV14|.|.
CASSQRGAYEQYF
TGTGCCAGCAGCCAGCGGGGCGCCTACGAGCAGTACTTC